These T cell receptor beta chains were read from a single sample in a study of blood T cell repertoires in COVID-19. Using immunoSEQ multiplex PCR, the repertoire was profiled, and TCRdb retains in-frame clones only, with some absent. Seen here are more than 85,000 clones, 80% to 90% observed once, and the top ten hold less than 3%. The sample comprised PBMCs or T cells enriched from blood (not recorded which). The receptor set was obtained from a woman between 45 and 60 years old who had recovered from COVID-19. CDR3s include the opening cysteine and the closing phenylalanine or tryptophan. Each record gives: clone size, D gene, V gene, J gene, CDR3 DNA, CDR3 protein. A D gene is named only where the DNA matches it firmly. Not every row has a clone size; where given, it reads once, few, many or a size class.

>-|-|TRBV5-5|TRBJ2-5
TGTGCCAGCAGCTTGGAAATGGGGGGAGGATGGGAGACCCAGTACTTC
CASSLEMGGGWETQYF
>-|-|TRBV3-1/TRBV3-2|TRBJ2-7
TGTGCCAGCAGCCTGAGGTCCTACGAGCAGTACTTC
CASSLRSYEQYF
>once|TRBD1|TRBV28|TRBJ1-1
TGTGCCAGCAGTTTGACCGGGACAGGGGTCACTGAAGCTTTCTTT
CASSLTGTGVTEAFF
>once|-|TRBV9|TRBJ1-1
TGTGCCAGCAGCCTTCAGGGTTACACTGAAGCTTTCTTT
CASSLQGYTEAFF
>-|-|TRBV5-4|TRBJ2-2
TGTGCCAGCATGCAAGAACCGGGCACCGGGGAGCTGTTTTTT
CASMQEPGTGELFF
>-|-|TRBV3-1/TRBV3-2|TRBJ2-2
TGTGCCAGCAGCCAACTAGCTCACGGGGAGCTGTTTTTT
CASSQLAHGELFF
>-|-|TRBV30|TRBJ1-1
TGTGCCTGGAGCAGAATAGAGACAGGGAACACTGAAGCTTTCTTT
CAWSRIETGNTEAFF
>-|TRBD2|TRBV30|TRBJ2-1
TGTGCCTGGAAGAGTCGGACCGGGGGGGCGAGCTACAATGAGCAGTTCTTC
CAWKSRTGGASYNEQFF
>-|-|TRBV7-9|TRBJ2-1
TGTGCCAGCAGCTTTCCGAATGGACAAACACGGGACAATGAGCAGTTCTTC
CASSFPNGQTRDNEQFF
>once|-|TRBV5-8|TRBJ2-5
TGTGCCAGCAGCAACAGGGCTCAAGAGACCCAGTACTTC
CASSNRAQETQYF
>few|TRBD2|TRBV11-3|TRBJ2-3
TGTGCCAGCAGCCGCGGACTAGCGGGGGCCCCGGATACGCAGTATTTT
CASSRGLAGAPDTQYF
>-|-|TRBV19|TRBJ2-7
TGTGCCAGTAGTCGCGGGACGGCAGGGGAGCAGTACTTC
CASSRGTAGEQYF
>-|-|TRBV6-5|TRBJ2-7
TGTGCCACCCGGATTAGCCCCTACGAGCAGTACTTC
CATRISPYEQYF
>once|TRBD2|TRBV5-1|TRBJ2-3
TGCGCCAGCACCCCGGGGGCTAGCGGGAGGGGAAGCCACACGCAGTATTTT
CASTPGASGRGSHTQYF
>-|-|TRBV10-3|TRBJ1-1
TGTGCCATCAGTGACGGGACTCCGGGTATCTCTGAAGCTTTCTTT
CAISDGTPGISEAFF
>-|-|TRBV5-1|TRBJ1-1
TGCGCCAGCAGCATACTGACAGGAGAGGGGAACACTGAAGCTTTCTTT
CASSILTGEGNTEAFF
>few|TRBD1|TRBV7-8|TRBJ1-5
TGTGCCAGCAGCTTCGAGGGGGCAGCCAATCAGCCCCAGCATTTT
CASSFEGAANQPQHF
>-|TRBD2|TRBV5-4|TRBJ2-1
TGTGCCAGCAGCGGGCGACGGGGACTAGCGGGAGGTAATGAGCAGTTCTTC
CASSGRRGLAGGNEQFF
>-|TRBD1|TRBV27|TRBJ1-1
TGTGCCAGCAGCACCGACAAGAACAGGGGTTCCACTGAAGCTTTCTTT
CASSTDKNRGSTEAFF
>once|-|TRBV19|TRBJ1-1
TGTGCCAGTAGTATAGCCTCGGGAAGAGAAGCTTTCTTT
CASSIASGREAFF
>-|-|TRBV5-6|TRBJ2-5
TGTGCCAGCAGCTTGTTAGCTTCGCAGACCCAGTACTTC
CASSLLASQTQYF
>-|-|TRBV6-5|TRBJ1-4
TGTGCCACCGCCACGTCCAGGGCGGGGGAAAAACTGTTTTTT
CATATSRAGEKLFF
>-|-|TRBV28|TRBJ1-5
TGTGCCAGCAGTATACAGGGTCGCAGCAATCAGCCCCAGCATTTT
CASSIQGRSNQPQHF
>-|TRBD1|TRBV27|TRBJ2-4
TGTGCCAGCAGTTTATCGGGGACAGCACTAGCCAAAAACATTCAGTACTTC
CASSLSGTALAKNIQYF
>-|-|TRBV9|TRBJ1-2
TGTGCCAGCAGCACGGGAGGGGAGAACTATGGCTACACCTTC
CASSTGGENYGYTF
>-|-|TRBV5-1|TRBJ2-3
TGCGCCAGCAGCTTGACGTCCGCGCCAGATACGCAGTATTTT
CASSLTSAPDTQYF
>-|TRBD1|TRBV29-1|TRBJ1-2
TGCAGCGTACACGGACAGGGGATGGTTAATGGCTACACCTTC
CSVHGQGMVNGYTF
>few|-|TRBV6-6|TRBJ2-7
TGTGCCAGCAGTTACTCTGCCTGGGCGGGCGAGCAGTACTTC
CASSYSAWAGEQYF
>many|-|TRBV6-1|TRBJ2-7
TGTGCCAGCAGTGAAGCGGCGGACAACTCCTACGAGCAGTACTTC
CASSEAADNSYEQYF
>-|-|TRBV9|TRBJ2-2
TGTGCCAGCAGCGTTAGTTTCACCGGGGAGCTGTTTTTT
CASSVSFTGELFF
>-|-|TRBV12-3/TRBV12-4|TRBJ1-1
TGTGCCAGCAACCTCCGAGGAGGAGCTGAAGCTTTCTTT
CASNLRGGAEAFF
>-|-|TRBV19|TRBJ1-1
TGTGCCAGCAATCCCCTCCGGGGGAGTGAGGCTGCTGAAGCTTTCTTT
CASNPLRGSEAAEAFF
>-|-|TRBV9|TRBJ2-5
TGTGCCAGCAGCGCTGACTTTTTTGGAGAGACCCAGTACTTC
CASSADFFGETQYF
>-|TRBD2|TRBV28|TRBJ2-7
TGTGCCAGTAGCGGGAGAGGCTACGAGCAGTACTTC
CASSGRGYEQYF
>-|-|TRBV28|TRBJ1-5
TGTGCCAGCAGGCTAATAATCACAGGGAGTCAGCCCCAGCATTTT
CASRLIITGSQPQHF
>-|TRBD1|TRBV6-2/TRBV6-3|TRBJ1-5
TGTGCCAGCAGTTACCCTTGGGGACAGGGTCATCAGCCCCAGCATTTT
CASSYPWGQGHQPQHF
>-|-|TRBV19|TRBJ1-3
TGTGCCAGTAAGGTGACAGCGACTGGAAACACCATATATTTT
CASKVTATGNTIYF
>once|TRBD1|TRBV18|TRBJ1-1
TGTGCCAGCTCACCTTTCGGACAGGGGGACACTGAAGCTTTCTTT
CASSPFGQGDTEAFF
>-|-|TRBV2|TRBJ1-6
TGTGCCAGCAGTGATCTGGGGGCCGAAATGAATTCACCCCTCCACTTT
CASSDLGAEMNSPLHF
>-|-|TRBV5-1|TRBJ2-7
TGCGCCAGCAGACCAAGTCAGGACAGCGCACGCTACGAGCAGTACTTC
CASRPSQDSARYEQYF
>-|-|TRBV3-1/TRBV3-2|TRBJ2-5
TGTGCCAGCAGCCAAGATCGAGGGACCCAGTACTTC
CASSQDRGTQYF
>-|-|TRBV2|TRBJ1-1
TGTGCCAGCAGCCAGGGGATTGAAGCTTTCTTT
CASSQGIEAFF
>-|TRBD2|TRBV7-2|TRBJ2-5
TGTGCCAGCAGCTTAAGCGCTAGCGGTTTCCAAGAGACCCAGTACTTC
CASSLSASGFQETQYF
>-|-|TRBV5-1|TRBJ1-1
TGCGCCAGCAGACCACATAAGGGGTACACTGAAGCTTTCTTT
CASRPHKGYTEAFF
>-|TRBD1|TRBV5-4|TRBJ1-6
TGTGCCAGCAGCTTAGACAGGGATAATTCACCCCTCCACTTT
CASSLDRDNSPLHF
>-|-|TRBV19|TRBJ1-5
TGTGCCAGTAGTACACAGTTACCGAATCAGCCCCAGCATTTT
CASSTQLPNQPQHF
>-|TRBD2|TRBV6-5|TRBJ2-5
TGTGCCAGCAGCGGGACTAGCGGTGGAACGCAGACCCAGTACTTC
CASSGTSGGTQTQYF
>-|TRBD1|TRBV28|TRBJ2-7
TGTGCCAGCACCTCGACAGGGATCTCCTACGAGCAGTACTTC
CASTSTGISYEQYF
>few|-|TRBV5-6|TRBJ2-4
TGTGCCAGCAGCTTTCAGTGGGCCAAAAACATTCAGTACTTC
CASSFQWAKNIQYF
>-|TRBD1|TRBV30|TRBJ1-2
TGTGCCGGTCCGGGACAGGGGGGCTACACCTTC
CAGPGQGGYTF
>-|TRBD1|TRBV7-8|TRBJ1-6
TGTGCCAGCAGCTTACAGGGGGATGTGTCCTATAATTCACCCCTCCACTTT
CASSLQGDVSYNSPLHF
>-|-|TRBV9|TRBJ1-6
TGTGCCAGCAGCACCCGGGGGAGGGATTATAATTCACCCCTCCACTTT
CASSTRGRDYNSPLHF
>few|TRBD1|TRBV28|TRBJ1-5
TGTGCCAGCAGAAACACAGGGGGCTGGCAGCCCCAGCATTTT
CASRNTGGWQPQHF
>-|-|TRBV5-1|TRBJ1-1
TGCGCCAGCAGCTTTGGGTGGCGGACAGCGAACACTGAAGCTTTCTTT
CASSFGWRTANTEAFF
>-|TRBD2|TRBV2|TRBJ2-1
TGTGCCAGCAGTGGTGGACTAGCGGTACATCAAAATGAGCAGTTCTTC
CASSGGLAVHQNEQFF